The 23 T cell receptor beta chains given below trace back to one sample, sequenced in a study of blood T cells in healthy people across ages. Using a J-beta primer mix together with a sample-barcoded 5' primer, a second PCR was run for roughly 6 to 12 cycles. From the 5' RACE reads, TCRdb called clonotypes with MiXCR, one entry per CDR3 protein. The sample consists of about 640,000 distinct CDR3 sequences, around 41% of them appearing once. The sequencing sample was made of blood. The receptors were gathered from a man older than 75 in good health.

The chain combines TRBV13 with TRBJ2-5, with 8 bases matching TRBD2. The CDR3 is made up of 16 amino acids. V lost 2 bases, J lost 5 bases, and 10 bases stayed unmatched. CDR1 and CDR2 (germline): PRHDT, FYEKMQ (reference sequence). This CDR3 is CASSLFLRGVGETQYF. DNA for the CDR3: TGTGCCAGCAGCTTATTTTTGCGGGGGGTCGGGGAGACCCAGTACTTC.

The chain uses TRBV29-1 and TRBJ1-3; 8 nucleotides align to TRBD1. This CDR3 is 13 amino acids long. V was clipped by 7 bases and J by 8 bases; unmatched bases: 10. Germline V gene lookup returns CDR1 SQVTM and CDR2 ANQGSEA. Here the CDR3 DNA reads TGCAGCGCCAAGAGGGACAGGAAAGACACCATATATTTT. Residues: CSAKRDRKDTIYF.

The chain recombines TRBV30 with TRBJ2-5; possibly TRBD2 for D (5 bases). The DNA end is a closer match to TRBJ2-7, so the J assignment may be wrong. Looked up from germline, CDR1 is GTSNPN and CDR2 is SVGIG (reference sequence). The CDR3 spans 13 residues. In DNA, the CDR3 is TGTGCCTGGAGACGAAGAGGGAGTTACGAGCAGTACTTC. This sequence encodes CAWRRRGSYEQYF.

The chain employs TRBV5-1 and TRBJ2-7; 9 bases line up with TRBD2. Germline values: CDR1 SGHRS, CDR2 YFSETQ. The CDR3 spans 16 residues. V lost 0 bases and J lost 10; bases outside the gene matches: 14. The CDR3 region has the DNA TGCGCCAGCAGCTTGGCGGGTAGCGGGGGTCAAGAGGCCCAGTACTTC. Its translation: CASSLAGSGGQEAQYF.

This clonotype was seen more than once but under ten times. V and J are TRBV12-5 and TRBJ2-7; 12 bases are shared with TRBD2. CDR3 length equals 17 residues. The germline gives CDR1 LGHNT, CDR2 FRNRAP. V lost 1 base and J lost 3; bases outside the gene matches: 7. CDR3 DNA sequence: TGTGCTAGTGGTTTGGAGGCTGGACTAGCGGGGTTCTACGAGCAGTACTTC. Amino acids: CASGLEAGLAGFYEQYF.

This clonotype was seen a few times. The rearrangement joins TRBV7-2 to TRBJ2-7; D uncertain. Per germline, CDR1 SGHTA and CDR2 FQGNSA. The V end was cut by 4 bases, the J end by 0 bases, with 7 bases between. The CDR3 has 13 residues. CDR3 loop: CASSWALSYEQYF. The CDR3 DNA follows: TGTGCCAGCAGCTGGGCTCTCTCCTACGAGCAGTACTTC.

In DNA, the CDR3 is TGTGCCAGCAGCCAGGCGTGGGGAGGGGGAGAGACCCAGTACTTC. This codes for CASSQAWGGGETQYF. This chain joins TRBV7-9 and TRBJ2-5, with TRBD2 as a possible D gene (7 bases). The CDR3 runs 15 residues. V was clipped by 5 bases and J by 4 bases, with 17 bases between them. CDR1 is SEHNR and CDR2 is FQNEAQ in the germline V gene (reference sequence).

The chain uses TRBV5-1 and TRBJ1-2; weak D call: TRBD1 (5 bases). This CDR3 has 13 residues. Germline V gives CDR1 SGHRS, CDR2 YFSETQ. The V and J ends lost 3 bases and 2 bases respectively, with 8 bases between them. The CDR3 sequence: CASSSRDNYGYTF. The DNA of the CDR3 is TGCGCCAGCAGCTCTAGGGACAACTATGGCTACACCTTC.

The gene calls are TRBV6-5 and TRBJ2-5; D remains ambiguous. The CDR3 extends over 15 amino acids. The V gene's germline CDR1 is MNHEY and CDR2 SVGAGI. V lost 10 bases and J 4 bases, leaving 22 bases between the germline ends. CDR3 amino acids: CATALSVVPPETQYF. The CDR3 DNA sequence: TGTGCCACCGCTTTATCTGTGGTCCCGCCAGAGACCCAGTACTTC.

This rearrangement joins TRBV29-1 to TRBJ2-5; 14 nucleotides align to TRBD2. The CDR3 is 14 amino acids. CDR1 and CDR2 (germline): SQVTM, ANQGSEA. The ends lost 5 bases at V and 2 bases at J; junction bases unmatched: 1. In DNA form, the CDR3 reads TGCAGCGTTAGGACTAGCGGGAGGCAAGAGACCCAGTACTTC. Translated, it gives CSVRTSGRQETQYF.

V and J are TRBV27 and TRBJ2-3; 7 bases map to TRBD1. V shed 5 bases and J 0 bases; nucleotides not matched to a gene: 5. Germline values: CDR1 MNHEY, CDR2 SMNVEV (reference sequence). This CDR3 contains 15 residues. In DNA, the CDR3 is TGTGCCAGCAGTCCGTCGACAGGGAGCACAGATACGCAGTATTTT. Translating gives CASSPSTGSTDTQYF.

This clonotype was observed at least ten times. The J gene is TRBJ2-5, the V gene TRBV7-9, with TRBD2 as a possible D gene (6 bases). Germline-derived CDR1 and CDR2 are SEHNR and FQNEAQ (reference sequence). V gave up 8 bases and J gave up 4 bases, with 14 bases separating them. This CDR3 is built from 13 residues. CDR3 sequence: CASGNRGRETQYF. In DNA, the CDR3 is TGTGCCAGCGGGAACCGGGGGAGAGAGACCCAGTACTTC.

The rearrangement uses TRBV28 and TRBJ1-4, with TRBD1 identical over 8 bases. The CDR3 runs to 15 residues. CDR1 is MDHEN and CDR2 is SYDVKM in the germline V gene. Trimming cost V 5 bases and J 4 bases; bases outside gene matches: 6. The CDR3 sequence is CASSLGDRYNEKLFF. CDR3 nucleotide sequence: TGTGCCAGCAGTCTTGGGGACAGGTATAATGAAAAACTGTTTTTT.

V is TRBV10-3 and J is TRBJ1-2; 7 nucleotides match TRBD1. J gave up 4 bases and V 6 bases, and 8 bases lay outside the gene matches. Per the germline V gene, CDR1 is ENHRY and CDR2 is SYGVKD. The CDR3 is made up of 14 amino acids. The CDR3 spells CAISETGIGYGYTF. The CDR3 nucleotides are TGTGCCATCAGCGAGACAGGGATCGGCTATGGCTACACCTTC.

Ten or more counts support this clonotype. The chain is built from TRBV4-2 and TRBJ1-2; 8 bases match TRBD1. Germline V gene lookup returns CDR1 LGHNA and CDR2 YNFKEQ. V dropped 0 bases and J dropped 6; count of bases not matched to a gene: 6. The CDR3 covers 15 residues. The CDR3 bases are TGTGCCAGCAGCCAAGACAGGGGGCGTACTCATGGCTACACCTTC. This gives the protein CASSQDRGRTHGYTF.

This clonotype appeared once. V usage is TRBV27 and J usage is TRBJ1-4; D remains unclear. The V gene lost 8 bases and the J gene lost 7 bases, with 17 bases spanning the gap. The length of the CDR3 is 14 residues. CDR1 and CDR2 from the germline V gene are MNHEY and SMNVEV (reference sequence). CDR3 residues: CASGRSGVSEKLFF. The CDR3 DNA follows: TGTGCCAGCGGGAGATCCGGGGTAAGTGAAAAACTGTTTTTT.

CDR3 bases: TGTGCCACCCGGGGGGGAGGGGGCACAGATACGCAGTATTTT. Translated, it gives CATRGGGGTDTQYF. The rearrangement links TRBV10-3 to TRBJ2-3; 8 nucleotides line up with TRBD2. CDR1 is ENHRY and CDR2 is SYGVKD in the germline V gene. After removal of 10 bases from V and 1 base from J, the junction contained 7 bases not matched to a gene. The CDR3 spans 14 residues.

The V gene is TRBV7-2, the J gene TRBJ2-7, with D hard to call. Germline values: CDR1 SGHTA, CDR2 FQGNSA. The V end lost 5 bases, the J end lost 0 bases, and 11 bases lay between the germline ends. The length of the CDR3 is 14 residues. CDR3 DNA sequence: TGTGCCAGCAGCCCGCGACCCGACTCCTACGAGCAGTACTTC. Its translation is CASSPRPDSYEQYF.

J is TRBJ2-7 and V is TRBV3-1, with 9 bases aligning to TRBD2. V dropped 4 bases and J dropped 5; count of bases not matched to a gene: 12. CDR1 and CDR2 (germline): LGHDT, YNNKEL (reference sequence). There are 16 residues in the CDR3. CDR3 nucleotides: TGTGCCAGCAGCCCCCTTGGGGCGGGAGGGTCGAACGAGCAGTACTTC. Translating it yields CASSPLGAGGSNEQYF.

The chain links TRBV27 to TRBJ1-1; the D is unclear. The ends were cut back, 10 bases at V and 4 bases at J, with 13 bases in the middle. The CDR3 consists of 12 residues. Germline-derived CDR1 and CDR2 are MNHEY and SMNVEV (reference sequence). The CDR3 DNA follows: TGTGCCATCCAGGAGGGTGGCACTGAAGCTTTCTTT. It yields the protein CAIQEGGTEAFF.

The chain recombines TRBV18 with TRBJ1-5; no clear D. The CDR3 runs to 13 residues. Trimming took off 0 bases at V and 2 bases at J, with 2 bases between the two ends. In germline, CDR1 is KGHSH, CDR2 LQKENI. The CDR3 region is CASSPPGNQPQHF. The DNA for the CDR3 is TGTGCCAGCTCACCACCTGGCAATCAGCCCCAGCATTTT.

In this sample, this clonotype turned up many times. The chain employs TRBV4-3 and TRBJ2-3; 9 bases fit TRBD2. The CDR3 spans 16 residues. From germline, CDR1 is LGHNA and CDR2 YSLEER. The V segment lost 0 bases and the J segment 7 bases; nucleotides outside the gene matches: 8. CDR3 nucleotides: TGCGCCAGCAGCCAAGAGGATAGGCTAGCGGGGAATACGCAGTATTTT. Its translation: CASSQEDRLAGNTQYF.

There are a few counts of this clonotype. The chain has TRBV20-1 and TRBJ2-5; a weak D match, TRBD1 (6 bases). CDR3 size: 13 residues. V was cut by 4 bases and J by 2 bases, with 11 bases left in between. Germline V gene sequence: CDR1 DFQATT, CDR2 SNEGSKA (reference sequence). The CDR3 DNA reads TGCAGTGCTACCCACAGGGAGCAAGAGACCCAGTACTTC. It specifies CSATHREQETQYF.